The 9 T cell receptor beta chains reported below all come from one sample, sequenced in a study of cytomegalovirus exposure and HLA in healthy donors. Primers included in the PCR were 60 Vbeta and 13 Jbeta primers. The assay was immunoSEQ multiplex PCR, and TCRdb's table has in-frame clones only and misses some. The repertoire holds over 150,000 clones, with over 60% as singletons. The sample consisted of PBMCs. These receptors were obtained from a woman aged 25 to 39 in good health and CMV-seronegative.

The chain uses TRBV2 and TRBJ1-4; D is unresolved. The CDR3 sequence is 16 residues long. V lost 3 bases, J lost 0 bases, and 11 bases lay in between. From germline, CDR1 is SNHLY and CDR2 FYNNEI. CDR3 nucleotide sequence: TGTGCCAGCAGTGAGCGGCAGCAAACAACTAATGAAAAACTGTTTTTT. Translated: CASSERQQTTNEKLFF.

The chain uses TRBV9 and TRBJ2-1, with D tentatively TRBD2 (6 bases). V lost 6 bases to trimming and J lost 2 bases, with 15 bases between them. From germline, CDR1 is SGDLS and CDR2 YYNGEE. The CDR3 covers 15 residues. The CDR3 DNA reads as TGTGCCAGCAACCCTGGAGGGACTCCCTACAATGAGCAGTTCTTC. Translation gives CASNPGGTPYNEQFF.

The J gene is TRBJ2-1, the V gene TRBV28, with 9 bases matching TRBD1. Germline values: CDR1 MDHEN, CDR2 SYDVKM. V was pared by 8 bases and J by 7 bases, with 9 bases of the junction left unmatched. This CDR3 spans 14 amino acids. CDR3 residues: CASLDRGSINEQFF. The CDR3 DNA is TGTGCCAGCTTGGACAGGGGCTCTATTAATGAGCAGTTCTTC.

This rearrangement joins TRBV6-6 to TRBJ1-4; D unclear. Trimming shortened V by 2 bases and J by 8 bases, and 15 bases separated the two germline ends. CDR1 is MNHNY, CDR2 SVGAGI, per germline (reference sequence). The CDR3 contains 15 residues. The CDR3 protein is CASSYERGGGEKLFF. DNA for the CDR3: TGTGCCAGCAGTTACGAGCGGGGAGGTGGGGAAAAACTGTTTTTT.

The rearrangement links TRBV5-5 to TRBJ2-2, with 9 bases lining up with TRBD2. CDR1 is SGHKS, CDR2 YYEKEE, per germline (reference sequence). V shed 3 bases, J shed 6 bases, and the junction held 9 bases outside the gene matches. The CDR3 runs 16 residues. As DNA, the CDR3 is TGTGCCAGCAGCTACACCGGGACTAGCAATTCCGGGGAGCTGTTTTTT. Translated, it gives CASSYTGTSNSGELFF.

The chain has TRBV7-9 and TRBJ1-4; a weak D match, TRBD1 (6 bases). Trimming shortened V by 1 base and J by 3 bases, and 6 bases separated the two germline ends. The CDR3 consists of 14 residues. From germline, CDR1 is SEHNR and CDR2 FQNEAQ (reference sequence). Written as DNA, the CDR3 is TGTGCCAGCAGCTTAGGGACAGCTAATGAAAAACTGTTTTTT. Its protein product is CASSLGTANEKLFF.

The chain uses TRBV5-1 and TRBJ2-1; D is ambiguous. Trimming removed 4 bases from V and 4 bases from J, with 21 bases in between. The CDR3 covers 17 residues. The germline V gene has CDR1 SGHRS and CDR2 YFSETQ. CDR3 sequence reads: CASSRWALRPLYNEQFF. Here the CDR3 DNA reads TGCGCCAGCAGCCGGTGGGCCCTACGGCCCTTATACAATGAGCAGTTCTTC.

To note about this clone: Germline and junction disagree at one end, which may indicate a read error. The J gene is TRBJ2-5, the V gene TRBV7-9, with 12 bases that match TRBD2. In germline, CDR1 is SEHNR, CDR2 FQNEAQ (reference sequence). The CDR3 sequence is 16 residues long. As DNA, the CDR3 is TGTTCCAGCAGCTCTCTAGCGGGAGGGGGTGGGGAGACCCAGTACTTC. Translation: CSSSSLAGGGGETQYF.

The sample holds one count of this clone. The chain uses TRBV5-6 and TRBJ1-5, with D unresolved. The CDR3 totals 15 residues. Per the germline V gene, CDR1 is SGHDT and CDR2 is YYEEEE. V shed 3 bases and J shed 6 bases, with 16 bases lying between them. CDR3 DNA: TGTGCCAGCAGCTACTTGGAGCTCCCGAGTCAGCCCCAGCATTTT. Translation gives CASSYLELPSQPQHF.